The 25 T cell receptor beta chains below were found in one sample sequenced in a study of post-analysis software for immune sequencing data. General study results and limits: Controls showed lower frequencies than patients for roughly five TRBV segments, and TRBV5-6, TRBV5-1 and TRBV20-1 were among these.

Built from TCR beta cDNA, the libraries had unique molecular identifiers in them. TCRdb re-derived calls from the PCR reads in MiXCR, one entry per CDR3 protein. The top ten clones hold 9% to 14% of a sample with approximately 440,000 distinct CDR3 sequences, under 55% of them seen once. Their recognized antigens are unknown. The sample taken for sequencing was blood. Every receptor here comes from a girl between 10 and 17 years old with multiple sclerosis.

V and J are TRBV5-1 and TRBJ2-5; 10 nucleotides match TRBD2. The DNA end is more similar to TRBJ2-7, so the J call may be wrong. This CDR3 contains 18 residues. CDR1 is SGHRS, CDR2 YFSETQ, per germline. CDR3 coding DNA: TGCGCCAGCAGTCGGACAGACGTAGCGGGAGGCCTCGCAGGCGAGCAGTACTTC. This encodes CASSRTDVAGGLAGEQYF.

The gene calls are TRBV20-1 and TRBJ2-7; the match to TRBD2 covers 10 bases. The CDR3 is 13 amino acids. Germline lookup yields CDR1 DFQATT and CDR2 SNEGSKA (reference sequence). J was trimmed by 3 bases and V by 6 bases; bases with no gene match: 5. Here the CDR3 reads CSAELAGHYEQYF. The CDR3 DNA reads as TGCAGTGCAGAACTAGCGGGGCACTACGAGCAGTACTTC.

This sequence joins TRBV5-1 and TRBJ2-1; 9 bases are shared with TRBD2. After removal of 0 bases from V and 6 bases from J, the junction contained 13 bases not matched to a gene. The CDR3 is 18 residues long. Germline loops: CDR1 SGHRS, CDR2 YFSETQ. The CDR3 coding sequence is TGCGCCAGCAGCTTGGAGGGACTAGCCGTATCTAATCGCAATGAGCAGTTCTTC. Residues: CASSLEGLAVSNRNEQFF.

The rearrangement uses TRBV12-3 or TRBV12-4 and TRBJ1-1; D gene uncertain. The CDR3 is 13 residues long. The ends were cut back, 8 bases at V and 1 base at J, with 11 bases in the middle. CDR3 bases: TGTGCCAGCCTCCCTCAGTCGAACACTGAAGCTTTCTTT. This gives the protein CASLPQSNTEAFF.

This clonotype was observed a handful of times. The chain combines TRBV29-1 with TRBJ2-5; 8 bases align to TRBD1. Looked up from germline, CDR1 is SQVTM and CDR2 is ANQGSEA. This CDR3 has 12 amino acids. V trimming: 4 bases; J trimming: 4 bases; junction bases outside the gene matches: 2. CDR3 bases: TGCAGCGTTGCCAGGGGGCCAGAGACCCAGTACTTC. This gives the protein CSVARGPETQYF.

In its sample, this clonotype was seen a few times. The V gene is TRBV15, the J gene TRBJ2-7, with D unclear. Germline CDR1 and CDR2: LNHNV and YYDKDF (reference sequence). This CDR3 region has 15 residues. The V and J ends lost 1 base and 4 bases respectively, with 14 bases between them. The CDR3 nucleotides read TGTGCCACCAGCAGAGGACCCCTGGACGGTTACGAGCAGTACTTC. Protein sequence: CATSRGPLDGYEQYF.

This clonotype was seen only a few times. The chain is built from TRBV5-1 and TRBJ2-7, with unresolved D. Germline-derived CDR1 and CDR2 are SGHRS and YFSETQ. Between the trimmed V and J ends, which lost 4 bases and 3 bases, there was a span of 17 bases. This CDR3 region has 15 residues. For the CDR3, the DNA is TGCGCCAGCAGCCCCTATTATGCGGCCCACTACGAGCAGTACTTC. Its protein product is CASSPYYAAHYEQYF.

This clonotype was seen a single time. The V call is TRBV15, the J call TRBJ2-3; the D gene is possibly TRBD2 (5 bases). Germline CDR1 and CDR2: LNHNV and YYDKDF (reference sequence). The CDR3 runs 15 residues. Deletions cut 5 bases from V and 0 bases from J, with 12 bases between. This CDR3 reads CATSGGSGSTDTQYF. DNA of the CDR3: TGTGCCACCAGCGGTGGGAGTGGGAGCACAGATACGCAGTATTTT.

This clonotype was counted once. Compared with germline, one end of the junction differs, possibly owing to a read error. The chain links TRBV7-9 to TRBJ1-5; tentatively, D is TRBD1 (5 bases). Per germline, CDR1 SEHNR and CDR2 FQNEAQ (reference sequence). CDR3 size: 16 residues. This chain's CDR3 is CASSLGATAINQPQHF. CDR3 bases: TGTGCCAGTAGCTTAGGGGCGACAGCTATCAATCAGCCCCAGCATTTT.

V gene TRBV28 combines with J gene TRBJ2-1; 13 bases are a match to TRBD2. This CDR3 region has 18 residues. Trimming cost V 6 bases and J 0 bases; bases outside gene matches: 8. Germline V gene sequence: CDR1 MDHEN, CDR2 SYDVKM. As DNA, the CDR3 is TGTGCCAGCAGGGACACTAGCGGGAGGGCCAGCTCCTACAATGAGCAGTTCTTC. It encodes CASRDTSGRASSYNEQFF.

J is TRBJ1-1 and V is TRBV29-1; 9 bases align to TRBD1. The V gene end was trimmed by 6 bases and the J gene end by 7 bases; junction bases not matched to a gene: 3. The CDR3 is made up of 11 amino acids. Germline loops: CDR1 SQVTM, CDR2 ANQGSEA. DNA of the CDR3: TGCAGCGTGAGACAGGGGGGTGAAGCTTTCTTT. It translates to CSVRQGGEAFF.

The rearrangement joins TRBV27 to TRBJ2-5, with a possible D match to TRBD2 (5 bases). The J call may be in error: the DNA end matches TRBJ2-7 better. There are 13 residues in the CDR3. CDR1 and CDR2 from the germline V gene are MNHEY and SMNVEV (reference sequence). The CDR3 bases are TGTGCCAGCAGTTGGAAGGGTCGGGGCGAGCAGTACTTC. The encoded protein is CASSWKGRGEQYF.

This clonotype has just a few counts. This chain links TRBV9 with TRBJ2-1; the D is unclear. The germline gives CDR1 SGDLS, CDR2 YYNGEE. Deletions cut 4 bases from V and 8 bases from J, with 22 bases between. CDR3 size: 16 residues. The CDR3 nucleotides read TGTGCCAGCAGCCGTCTTTCTTTGTCCCGGATGGATGAGCAGTTCTTC. Amino acid sequence: CASSRLSLSRMDEQFF.

The chain uses TRBV20-1 and TRBJ2-7; possible D gene TRBD2, 6 bases. V was pared by 6 bases and J by 0 bases, with 15 bases between. Germline CDR1 DFQATT, CDR2 SNEGSKA (reference sequence). The CDR3 runs to 14 residues. Here the CDR3 reads CSAKRGTLSYEQYF. In nucleotides, the CDR3 is TGCAGTGCAAAGAGAGGGACTCTCTCCTACGAGCAGTACTTC.

The J gene is TRBJ2-7, the V gene TRBV27; TRBD2 agrees at 16 bases. This CDR3 is 19 amino acids long. Germline loops: CDR1 MNHEY, CDR2 SMNVEV (reference sequence). The V gene end was trimmed by 4 bases and the J gene end by 4 bases; junction bases not matched to a gene: 13. CDR3 in DNA: TGTGCCAGCAGTTCCCCGGGACTAGCGGGAGGGCTCGTTATGTACGAGCAGTACTTC. It is translated as CASSSPGLAGGLVMYEQYF.

For this clonotype: This clone may be a read error of a much larger clone one base away. The chain joins TRBV25-1 to TRBJ2-4; 7 bases are a match to TRBD1. TRBJ2-7 matches the DNA end more closely, so the J call is doubtful. The CDR3 sequence is 14 residues long. Germline-derived CDR1 and CDR2 are MGHDK and SYGVNS. The CDR3 DNA reads as TGTGCCAGCAGTGAATGGGACAGCTCCCACGAGCAGTACTTC. It specifies CASSEWDSSHEQYF.

This clonotype appeared a few times. J is TRBJ2-1 and V is TRBV29-1; D perhaps matches TRBD2 (6 bases). The CDR3 is 15 residues long. V was clipped by 2 bases and J by 2 bases, with 13 bases between them. Germline CDR1 and CDR2: SQVTM and ANQGSEA. DNA of the CDR3: TGCAGCGTTGAACGGCTAGCGTACACCTACAATGAGCAGTTCTTC. It encodes CSVERLAYTYNEQFF.

This clonotype occurred a few times. This chain joins TRBV11-2 and TRBJ1-6; TRBD1 aligns across 7 bases. CDR1 is SGHAT and CDR2 is FQNNGV in the germline V gene. The CDR3 runs to 14 residues. Trimming took 2 bases from V and 7 from J; bases not matched to a gene: 2. Here the CDR3 DNA reads TGTGCCAGCAGCTTAAGCAGGGGGAATTCACCCCTCCACTTT. Protein product: CASSLSRGNSPLHF.

This clonotype was detected a few times. This chain connects TRBV29-1 to TRBJ1-2, with a tentative D call TRBD1 (5 bases). Germline lookup yields CDR1 SQVTM and CDR2 ANQGSEA. Trimming left V 4 bases short and J 8 bases short, with 14 bases between. The CDR3 runs to 12 residues. CDR3 residues: CSVAPGVGGYTF. CDR3 DNA: TGCAGCGTTGCGCCGGGGGTTGGAGGCTACACCTTC.

Note on this clonotype: Being one base from a much bigger clone, this may be a read error. This chain connects TRBV3-1 to TRBJ2-3, with 9 bases lining up with TRBD2. The germline V gene encodes CDR1 LGHDT and CDR2 YNNKEL (reference sequence). J lost 2 bases, V lost 5 bases, and 5 bases had no gene match. This CDR3 has 15 amino acids. CDR3 DNA sequence: TGTGCCAGCAGCTACAGACTAGCGGCCACAGATACGCAGTATTTT. Amino acids: CASSYRLAATDTQYF.

Comment on this clonotype: Mismatch with germline at one junction end may stem from a read error. This CDR3 is CASSVRRLAAYNEQFF. In nucleotides, the CDR3 is TGTGCCAGCAGCGTACGTCGACTAGCGGCCTACAATGAGCAGTTCTTC. This chain connects TRBV5-1 to TRBJ2-1; the match to TRBD2 covers 9 bases. Germline V CDR1 and CDR2: SGHRS, YFSETQ. The length of the CDR3 is 16 residues.

The chain recombines TRBV7-6 with TRBJ2-1; possibly TRBD2 for D (5 bases). CDR3 size: 14 residues. Germline CDR1 reads SGHVS; CDR2 reads FNYEAQ. V was trimmed by 3 bases and J by 8 bases, leaving 14 bases between them. Here the CDR3 DNA reads TGTGCCAGCAGCTTGGGCGGGCCCCCCGATGAGCAGTTCTTC. This codes for CASSLGGPPDEQFF. Drawing the rest from reference TRBV7-6 and TRBJ2-1, the complete variable domain is GAGVSQSPRYKVTKRGQDVALRCDPISGHVSLYWYRQALGQGPEFLTYFNYEAQQDKSGLPNDRFSAERPEGSISTLTIQRTEQRDSAMYRCASSLGGPPDEQFFGPGTRLTVL.

This clonotype was found a few times. The rearrangement links TRBV6-5 to TRBJ1-1; no clear D. Germline V gives CDR1 MNHEY, CDR2 SVGAGI. This CDR3 is built from 15 residues. The germline V and J ends were trimmed by 0 bases and 4 bases, with 12 bases remaining between them. CDR3 sequence reads: CASSYSAGTSTEAFF. The DNA of the CDR3 is TGTGCCAGCAGTTACTCGGCGGGTACGAGCACTGAAGCTTTCTTT.

This chain connects TRBV28 to TRBJ2-5; 9 bases align to TRBD2. From germline, CDR1 is MDHEN and CDR2 SYDVKM. Unmatched junction bases numbered 6, after V lost 2 bases and J lost 2 bases. This CDR3 is 16 amino acids long. The DNA for the CDR3 is TGTGCCAGCAGTTTAGGGGGACTAGCAACGCAAGAGACCCAGTACTTC. Translated: CASSLGGLATQETQYF. Drawing the rest from reference TRBV28 and TRBJ2-5, the complete variable domain is DVKVTQSSRYLVKRTGEKVFLECVQDMDHENMFWYRQDPGLGLRLIYFSYDVKMKEKGDIPEGYSVSREKKERFSLILESASTNQTSMYLCASSLGGLATQETQYFGPGTRLLVL.

The chain links TRBV7-9 to TRBJ2-3, with 10 nucleotides matching TRBD2. The CDR3 runs to 16 residues. The J segment lost 3 bases and the V segment lost 4 bases, leaving 7 bases of the junction unmatched. The germline CDR1 and CDR2 sequences are SEHNR and FQNEAQ (reference sequence). The CDR3 nucleotides are TGTGCCAGCAGCTCGCCGGGACTAGCGCCGACAGATACGCAGTATTTT. Protein: CASSSPGLAPTDTQYF.